This TCR beta chain comes out of a study of control samples from healthy donors and cancer patients (dated by TCRdb to the early 2020s). Libraries were constructed by the immunoSEQ multiplex PCR assay. TCRdb re-hosts the immuneACCESS table, in-frame sequences only. Its copies lack some clones; in the studies checked, an unresolved V gene accounts for under half of them, and the cause for the rest is not known. For this sample there are some 130,000 clones; around 92% appear just once. In total, the top ten clones hold around 2.1% of the sample. A note on this clone: Its recognized antigen is unknown. The record has no base qualities; no much larger clone is one base away.

The V end gives up 3 bases and the J end 3 bases, leaving 8 bases in the junction not matched to a gene. Its CDR3 holds 17 amino acids, cysteine through phenylalanine. Only CDR3 DNA is held: 51 bases, read in frame from base 1. The sequencing input was blood. Here the chain combines TRBV5-3 and TRBJ2-3; 12 central bases correspond to TRBD2. TRBV5-3 is known as an ORF, though its function is uncertain. The clonotype was recovered from a woman in her forties or fifties in good health. This receptor has the CDR3 CARSSGLAGGATDTQYF. The sequenced DNA is TGTGCCAGAAGCTCCGGGCTAGCGGGAGGGGCGACAGATACGCAGTATTTT.